A selection of T cell receptor beta chains follows, all from one sample in a study of blood T cell repertoires in COVID-19. Data came from immunoSEQ multiplex PCR; TCRdb stores just in-frame clones and leaves some out. The data contain about 88,000 clones, approximately 90% of them singletons. Sequencing was performed on peripheral blood. The receptors were gathered from a male donor with acute or convalescent COVID-19. CDR3s include the opening cysteine and the closing phenylalanine or tryptophan.

j_call v_call cdr3_aa
TRBJ2-1 TRBV5-4 CASSAGTSYNEQFF
TRBJ2-2 TRBV27 CASSLGQYTGELFF
TRBJ2-2 TRBV4-2 CASSQGPSGGGTGELFF
TRBJ1-5 TRBV5-4 CASRVQGWNQPQHF
TRBJ2-5 TRBV19 CASSTRDRGEETQYF
TRBJ2-3 TRBV3-1/TRBV3-2 CASSRRLVGDTDTQYF
TRBJ1-1 TRBV7-7 CASSSEGSGQGKGGTEAFF
TRBJ1-5 TRBV2 CASSAQGGLYQPQHF
TRBJ1-6 TRBV6-5 CASSKTGGNNSPLHF
TRBJ1-3 TRBV7-2 CASSINRAGAGSGNTIYF
TRBJ1-2 TRBV29-1 CSVGGWGEANYGYTF
TRBJ1-2 TRBV6-5 CASRRTGFYGYTF
TRBJ1-4 TRBV15 CATSARTGSNEKLFF
TRBJ2-5 TRBV6-5 CASSFPASGETQYF
TRBJ1-1 TRBV5-6 CASRNIIGTEAFF
TRBJ1-3 TRBV6-5 CATLNRDTHRNTIYF
TRBJ1-2 TRBV28 CASSLWGGNYGYTF
TRBJ1-5 TRBV15 CATSQGGQPQHF
TRBJ2-7 TRBV6-1 CASSETGVPYEQYF
TRBJ1-5 TRBV7-6 CASSPSGQEGNQPQHF
TRBJ2-5 TRBV19 CASSQTGAGETQYF
TRBJ1-4 TRBV2 CASRKDSNEKLFF
TRBJ1-1 TRBV5-5 CASRAGPVTEAFF
TRBJ1-5 TRBV6-5 CASRTGQLSNQPQHF
TRBJ1-2 TRBV3-1/TRBV3-2 CASSRGQGGGYTF
TRBJ1-5 TRBV27 CASSPRQDSYSNQPQHF
TRBJ1-2 TRBV6-5 CASTPTGLYGYTF
TRBJ1-1 TRBV18 CASSPARGSGAFF
TRBJ2-5 TRBV19 CASSTSDRQETQYF
TRBJ2-1 TRBV2 CASKGGQGNSAQFF
TRBJ1-2 TRBV7-2 CASSSSASYGYTF
TRBJ1-6 TRBV3-1/TRBV3-2 CASSQDQGGWSPLHF
TRBJ1-6 TRBV6-5 CASSYRAGGGSPLHF
TRBJ1-5 TRBV5-5 CASSFKTLDQPQHF
TRBJ1-5 TRBV3-1/TRBV3-2 CASSLGGRYQPQHF
TRBJ1-6 TRBV3-1/TRBV3-2 CASSQGTGGGYNSPLHF
TRBJ2-1 TRBV27 CASSLLAGSSYNEQFF
TRBJ1-6 TRBV19 CASSHRDKAPLHF
TRBJ2-1 TRBV5-1 CASSSQTSGLNNEQFF
TRBJ2-7 TRBV7-2 CASSFREAGGPYEQYF
TRBJ2-5 TRBV2 CASSDRSELGTQYF
TRBJ2-3 TRBV28 CASSLGGPRGDTQYF
TRBJ1-4 TRBV7-9 CASSRDREEKLFF
TRBJ2-5 TRBV14 CASSHFTTGQVEETQYF
TRBJ2-1 TRBV5-8 CASSLGTGGYEQFF
TRBJ1-5 TRBV6-5 CASTITGTQHF
TRBJ2-7 TRBV9 CASSVGLGAGEQYF
TRBJ2-6 TRBV19 CASSPSRDSSSGANVLTF
TRBJ2-1 TRBV5-1 CASSVPGGIFNEQFF
TRBJ2-3 TRBV6-1 CASTRGPTDTQYF
TRBJ1-2 TRBV28 CASSADRGPHGYTF